Below are 21 T cell receptor beta chains sequenced from a single sample in a study of shared clonotypes between healthy human individuals. Assay used: immunoSEQ multiplex PCR; TCRdb lists only in-frame clones, some missing. The sample gives some 2.1 million clones, roughly 94% of which show up once; 0.13% is in the top ten. Sequences were obtained from naive CD4+ T cells sorted from blood. The subset was: CD45RA+ positively selected. All receptors derive from a man between 18 and 35 years old in good health.

This sequence joins TRBV18 and TRBJ2-7; 9 bases align to TRBD2. CDR1 and CDR2 from the germline V gene are KGHSH and LQKENI. V gave up 6 bases and J gave up 7 bases; unmatched junction bases: 10. The CDR3 contains 14 residues. CDR3 residues: CASSSAGGPREQYF. CDR3 DNA: TGTGCCAGCTCCTCAGCGGGGGGTCCGCGAGAGCAGTACTTC.

A single count supports this clone. One base away lies a much larger clone, so this may be a sequencing read error. This sequence joins TRBV4-2 and TRBJ1-1; tentative D call: TRBD1 (6 bases). The CDR3 sequence is 15 residues long. Trimming pared 4 bases from V and 10 bases from J, leaving 22 bases between. Germline assignment: CDR1 LGHNA and CDR2 YNFKEQ. The CDR3 region is CASSPYNREVATAFF. In DNA, the CDR3 is TGTGCCAGCAGCCCCTACAACAGGGAAGTGGCTACAGCTTTCTTT.

V is TRBV9 and J is TRBJ2-3, with 8 bases that match TRBD2. The ends lost 4 bases at V and 1 base at J; junction bases unmatched: 2. The germline CDR1 and CDR2 sequences are SGDLS and YYNGEE. The CDR3 length is 14 residues. In DNA, the CDR3 is TGTGCCAGCAGCATTAGCGGGGGCACAGATACGCAGTATTTT. Its translation: CASSISGGTDTQYF.

This clone was observed a single time. This chain joins TRBV11-2 and TRBJ2-5; D gene unclear. The CDR3 totals 14 residues. Germline assignment: CDR1 SGHAT and CDR2 FQNNGV. Trimming took 2 bases from V and 0 from J, leaving 7 bases between them. This chain's CDR3 is CASSLPRDQETQYF. CDR3 coding DNA: TGTGCCAGCAGCTTACCAAGGGACCAAGAGACCCAGTACTTC. Full variable domain (outside the CDR3, taken from reference TRBV11-2 and TRBJ2-5): EAGVAQSPRYKIIEKRQSVAFWCNPISGHATLYWYQQILGQGPKLLIQFQNNGVVDDSQLPKDRFSAERLKGVDSTLKIQPAKLEDSAVYLCASSLPRDQETQYFGPGTRLLVL.

The rearrangement links TRBV10-3 to TRBJ2-5; 11 bases fit TRBD2. The CDR3 contains 15 residues. Germline V gene data show CDR1 as ENHRY and CDR2 as SYGVKD. V trimming: 0 bases; J trimming: 5 bases; junction bases outside the gene matches: 2. The CDR3 DNA is TGTGCCATCAGTGAGTCCTCTAGCGGGGGGGAGACCCAGTACTTC. The encoded protein is CAISESSSGGETQYF.

V and J are TRBV5-1 and TRBJ2-7; 8 bases are a match to TRBD2. V was pared by 3 bases and J by 12 bases, with 11 bases of the junction left unmatched. The CDR3 has 13 amino acids. Germline V gives CDR1 SGHRS, CDR2 YFSETQ. CDR3 coding DNA: TGCGCCAGCAGCTCGGCGCTAGCGGGCATGCGGTACTTC. This gives the protein CASSSALAGMRYF.

This clone was found once. This sequence joins TRBV11-2 and TRBJ2-1, with 7 bases lining up with TRBD2. V lost 2 bases, J lost 0 bases, and 10 bases stayed unmatched. The germline V gene encodes CDR1 SGHAT and CDR2 FQNNGV. CDR3 size: 18 residues. CDR3 amino acids: CASSLRERDQGSYNEQFF. CDR3 DNA sequence: TGTGCCAGCAGCTTAAGGGAGCGGGATCAGGGCTCCTACAATGAGCAGTTCTTC. The full variable domain, rest sourced from reference TRBV11-2 and TRBJ2-1, is EAGVAQSPRYKIIEKRQSVAFWCNPISGHATLYWYQQILGQGPKLLIQFQNNGVVDDSQLPKDRFSAERLKGVDSTLKIQPAKLEDSAVYLCASSLRERDQGSYNEQFFGPGTRLTVL.

This chain links TRBV10-3 with TRBJ2-3; no clear D. V gave up 6 bases and J gave up 8 bases, with 9 bases separating them. The CDR3 has 11 amino acids. Germline V gene lookup returns CDR1 ENHRY and CDR2 SYGVKD. The CDR3 loop reads CAISEDGTQYF. The CDR3 bases are TGTGCCATCAGCGAAGATGGTACGCAGTATTTT.

In DNA, the CDR3 is TGCGCCAGCAGCTTGGTACAGAGCGAGCAGTACTTC. This sequence encodes CASSLVQSEQYF. The chain uses TRBV5-1 and TRBJ2-7; D not resolved. The CDR3 is 12 residues long. Per germline, CDR1 SGHRS and CDR2 YFSETQ. Trimming stripped 0 bases from V and 6 bases from J, with 7 bases between.

The chain recombines TRBV7-3 with TRBJ2-7; 12 bases map to TRBD2. In germline, CDR1 is SGHTA, CDR2 FQGTGA. The CDR3 extends over 15 amino acids. J gave up 2 bases and V 5 bases, and 4 bases lay outside the gene matches. CDR3 in DNA: TGTGCCAGCAGCCCCTCTAGCGGGGGGGCCTACGAGCAGTACTTC. Protein sequence: CASSPSSGGAYEQYF.

This clone showed up just once. This chain joins TRBV5-1 and TRBJ1-3, with D hard to call. This CDR3 has 14 amino acids. Trimming removed 4 bases at V and 1 base at J, with 9 bases between. The germline CDR1 and CDR2 sequences are SGHRS and YFSETQ. CDR3 coding DNA: TGCGCCAGCAGCGCAGACGGGTCTGGAAACACCATATATTTT. Encoded protein: CASSADGSGNTIYF.

Details on this clone: Other DNA sequences from this sample encode an identical CDR3 as well. V usage is TRBV5-4 and J usage is TRBJ2-6; no definite D call. Trimming cost V 4 bases and J 0 bases, with 11 bases left between them. The CDR3 has 16 residues. Per germline, CDR1 SGHNT and CDR2 YYREEE (reference sequence). For the CDR3, the DNA is TGTGCCAGCAGCCTCGACGGAAGCTCTGGGGCCAACGTCCTGACTTTC. Translated, it gives CASSLDGSSGANVLTF.

The rearrangement joins TRBV6-5 to TRBJ2-2; 7 bases match TRBD1. This CDR3 region has 14 residues. With V trimmed by 6 bases and J by 7 bases, 8 bases remained unmatched. From germline, CDR1 is MNHEY and CDR2 SVGAGI. The CDR3 DNA reads TGTGCCAGCAGCTTGGGACAGATGGGCGGGGAGCTGTTTTTT. It codes for CASSLGQMGGELFF.

J is TRBJ1-5 and V is TRBV5-1; tentative D call: TRBD1 (5 bases). CDR1 and CDR2 (germline): SGHRS, YFSETQ. The CDR3 contains 15 residues. The V and J ends lost 2 bases and 3 bases respectively, with 12 bases between them. As DNA, the CDR3 is TGCGCCAGCAGCTTAGGGGACTCCGACAATCAGCCCCAGCATTTT. Translated: CASSLGDSDNQPQHF. Drawing the rest from reference TRBV5-1 and TRBJ1-5, the complete variable domain is KAGVTQTPRYLIKTRGQQVTLSCSPISGHRSVSWYQQTPGQGLQFLFEYFSETQRNKGNFPGRFSGRQFSNSRSEMNVSTLELGDSALYLCASSLGDSDNQPQHFGDGTRLSIL.

V is TRBV25-1 and J is TRBJ2-7; D possibly corresponds to TRBD2 (5 bases). V was cut by 1 base and J by 5 bases, with 18 bases left in between. Germline values: CDR1 MGHDK, CDR2 SYGVNS. This CDR3 comprises 16 residues. The CDR3 spells CASSESGTGMMHEQYF. CDR3 DNA: TGTGCCAGCAGTGAATCGGGAACGGGAATGATGCACGAGCAGTACTTC.

The chain employs TRBV2 and TRBJ2-5; possible D gene TRBD2, 5 bases. Trimming removed 5 bases from V and 5 bases from J, with 18 bases in between. There are 15 residues in the CDR3. Germline values: CDR1 SNHLY, CDR2 FYNNEI. The DNA for the CDR3 is TGTGCCAGCAGTACCTTTACGGGGATTAAGGAGACCCAGTACTTC. Its translation is CASSTFTGIKETQYF.

V is TRBV11-3 and J is TRBJ2-3, with D possibly being TRBD2 (7 bases). Trimming took off 5 bases at V and 3 bases at J, with 15 bases between the two ends. Per the germline V gene, CDR1 is SGHNT and CDR2 is YENEEA. The length of the CDR3 is 15 residues. In DNA, the CDR3 is TGTGCCAGCAGCCGGGGAGGGGGTGAGACAGATACGCAGTATTTT. Translating it yields CASSRGGGETDTQYF.

J is TRBJ2-1 and V is TRBV25-1; no reliable D call. In germline, CDR1 is MGHDK, CDR2 SYGVNS. Deletions cut 3 bases from V and 5 bases from J, with 17 bases between. CDR3 length: 16 amino acids. This chain's CDR3 is CASSDVERSPNNEQFF. DNA of the CDR3: TGTGCCAGCAGTGATGTTGAGCGCTCTCCGAACAATGAGCAGTTCTTC. The whole variable domain, filled in from reference TRBV25-1 and TRBJ2-1, reads EADIYQTPRYLVIGTGKKITLECSQTMGHDKMYWYQQDPGMELHLIHYSYGVNSTEKGDLSSESTVSRIRTEHFPLTLESARPSHTSQYLCASSDVERSPNNEQFFGPGTRLTVL.

V is TRBV4-2 and J is TRBJ2-1, with D perhaps matching TRBD1 (6 bases). This CDR3 spans 17 amino acids. CDR1 is LGHNA and CDR2 is YNFKEQ in the germline V gene. V was cut by 4 bases and J by 0 bases, with 16 bases left in between. CDR3: CASSLESGTSSYNEQFF. CDR3 nucleotide sequence: TGTGCCAGCAGCCTCGAATCCGGGACAAGCTCCTACAATGAGCAGTTCTTC.

The rearrangement joins TRBV2 to TRBJ1-4; 9 bases align to TRBD1. With V trimmed by 4 bases and J by 7 bases, 4 bases remained unmatched. This CDR3 is 14 amino acids long. The germline CDR1 and CDR2 sequences are SNHLY and FYNNEI. The CDR3 is CASSGQGEAEKLFF. The CDR3 DNA reads as TGTGCCAGCAGTGGACAGGGGGAAGCTGAAAAACTGTTTTTT.

The chain employs TRBV6-5 and TRBJ2-4; D ambiguous. Per the germline V gene, CDR1 is MNHEY and CDR2 is SVGAGI. The CDR3 runs 10 residues. The V gene lost 3 bases and the J gene lost 13 bases, with 7 bases spanning the gap. The CDR3 region has the DNA TGTGCCAGCAGTTATGGAGCACAGTACTTC. This translates into CASSYGAQYF.